The 20 T cell receptor beta chains given below trace back to one sample, sequenced in a study of identical twins. TCRdb called the 5' RACE reads again in MiXCR, with one record for every CDR3 protein. The sample consists of 600,000 to 700,000 distinct CDR3 sequences, 21% of them appearing once. A further study also used this sample, focusing on T cells expressing NK-cell markers.

Material for sequencing was PBMCs. These TCRs come from a young woman in good health.

This clonotype was counted ten times or more. The chain has TRBV7-8 and TRBJ2-3; 9 nucleotides match TRBD2. Germline CDR1 SGHVS, CDR2 FQNEAQ. Germline trimming cut 2 bases from V and 6 bases from J; bases unmatched to any gene: 6. This CDR3 is 15 amino acids long. Here the CDR3 reads CASSLIAGAGDTQYF. The CDR3 DNA is TGTGCCAGCAGCTTAATAGCGGGGGCTGGGGATACGCAGTATTTT.

This clonotype turned up a few times. The chain joins TRBV10-3 to TRBJ2-1, with a possible D match to TRBD2 (5 bases). Germline CDR1 ENHRY, CDR2 SYGVKD. CDR3 length equals 15 residues. The V end lost 0 bases, the J end lost 4 bases, and 10 bases lay between the germline ends. The CDR3 region is CAISESELAYNEQFF. For the CDR3, the DNA is TGTGCCATCAGTGAGTCTGAGCTAGCTTACAATGAGCAGTTCTTC.

This clonotype was counted at least ten times. The rearrangement joins TRBV15 to TRBJ1-1, with D hard to call. This CDR3 is built from 15 residues. Trimming stripped 1 base from V and 5 bases from J, with 14 bases between. CDR1 is LNHNV, CDR2 YYDKDF, per germline (reference sequence). This CDR3 is CATSRAGLVGTEAFF. CDR3 DNA: TGTGCCACCAGCAGAGCTGGCCTAGTAGGGACTGAAGCTTTCTTT. The variable domain in full, completed from reference TRBV15 and TRBJ1-1, reads DAMVIQNPRYQVTQFGKPVTLSCSQTLNHNVMYWYQQKSSQAPKLLFHYYDKDFNNEADTPDNFQSRRPNTSFCFLDIRSPGLGDTAMYLCATSRAGLVGTEAFFGQGTRLTVV.

This chain connects TRBV5-6 to TRBJ2-6; the D is unclear. From germline, CDR1 is SGHDT and CDR2 YYEEEE. V gave up 4 bases and J gave up 0 bases, with 11 bases separating them. The CDR3 extends over 16 amino acids. CDR3 loop: CASSLLPGSGANVLTF. The CDR3 region has the DNA TGTGCCAGCAGCCTCCTGCCAGGCTCTGGGGCCAACGTCCTGACTTTC.

In this sample, this clonotype turned up a few times. The chain employs TRBV5-6 and TRBJ2-4, with D perhaps being TRBD1 or TRBD2 (5 bases each). Germline V gene data show CDR1 as SGHDT and CDR2 as YYEEEE. V was cut by 4 bases and J by 8 bases, with 19 bases left in between. The CDR3 runs to 15 residues. CDR3: CASSLLRGQEDIQYF. Written as DNA, the CDR3 is TGTGCCAGCAGCCTATTGAGGGGCCAAGAGGACATTCAGTACTTC.

This clonotype has more than one count but fewer than ten. The chain is built from TRBV2 and TRBJ1-1; 7 bases fit TRBD1. CDR1 and CDR2 (germline): SNHLY, FYNNEI. The CDR3 runs 14 residues. Trimming cost V 6 bases and J 3 bases; bases outside gene matches: 7. CDR3 nucleotide sequence: TGTGCCAGCAGAAACAGGGGTCAGGACACTGAAGCTTTCTTT. It encodes CASRNRGQDTEAFF.

This clonotype was observed at least ten times. V is TRBV9 and J is TRBJ1-2, with TRBD1 as a possible D gene (5 bases). The CDR3 spans 13 residues. V lost 2 bases, J lost 8 bases, and 13 bases lay in between. CDR1 is SGDLS and CDR2 is YYNGEE in the germline V gene. The CDR3 DNA is TGTGCCAGCAGCGTTCAGGGTTTTCGCGGCTACACCTTC. It is translated as CASSVQGFRGYTF.

This chain uses TRBV25-1 with TRBJ2-7; perhaps TRBD2 as D (5 bases). Germline CDR1 and CDR2: MGHDK and SYGVNS. The length of the CDR3 is 13 residues. V lost 3 bases and J lost 3, with 9 bases in between. CDR3 DNA: TGTGCCAGCAGTGAGGCCGGGGTCTACGAGCAGTACTTC. Translation gives CASSEAGVYEQYF.

This clonotype came up many times. The chain recombines TRBV20-1 with TRBJ2-7; 9 bases match TRBD1. Trimming at V came to 6 bases and at J to 3 bases, leaving 6 bases not matched to a gene. This CDR3 has 13 residues. CDR1 is DFQATT, CDR2 SNEGSKA, per germline (reference sequence). CDR3 protein: CSARGQGGYEQYF. CDR3 nucleotide sequence: TGCAGTGCGAGGGGACAGGGAGGCTACGAGCAGTACTTC.

The chain recombines TRBV20-1 with TRBJ1-1, with D tentatively TRBD1 (6 bases). Looked up from germline, CDR1 is DFQATT and CDR2 is SNEGSKA (reference sequence). V dropped 2 bases and J dropped 1 base, with 11 bases sitting between them. The CDR3 consists of 14 residues. The CDR3 is CSARLQGSNTEAFF. The CDR3 coding sequence is TGCAGTGCTAGATTACAGGGTTCGAACACTGAAGCTTTCTTT.

The chain combines TRBV12-3 or TRBV12-4 with TRBJ2-5; 9 bases match TRBD1. The CDR3 loop spans 19 amino acids. V lost 6 bases to trimming and J lost 0 bases; unmatched junction nucleotides: 17. In DNA, the CDR3 is TGTGCCAGCAGCTTCCGCCTTCCGGGACAGGGCGTTAACCAAGAGACCCAGTACTTC. Translated, it gives CASSFRLPGQGVNQETQYF.

This clonotype showed up many times. The chain uses TRBV20-1 and TRBJ1-1; D unresolved. This CDR3 is built from 11 residues. Trimming left V 3 bases short and J 0 bases short, with 2 bases between. Germline values: CDR1 DFQATT, CDR2 SNEGSKA (reference sequence). The CDR3 DNA reads TGCAGTGCTAGGCTGAACACTGAAGCTTTCTTT. It specifies CSARLNTEAFF.

This clonotype was counted ten times or more. The gene calls are TRBV27 and TRBJ1-1; 8 bases match TRBD1. CDR1 is MNHEY and CDR2 is SMNVEV in the germline V gene (reference sequence). This CDR3 has 15 residues. V dropped 6 bases and J dropped 0; count of bases not matched to a gene: 6. CDR3 sequence: CASRRTGWMNTEAFF. In DNA, the CDR3 is TGTGCCAGCAGGAGGACAGGGTGGATGAACACTGAAGCTTTCTTT.

This clonotype was seen a few times. The rearrangement links TRBV10-3 to TRBJ2-1; 14 nucleotides align to TRBD2. This CDR3 has 16 residues. Trimming removed 10 bases from V and 6 bases from J; junction bases left unmatched: 11. CDR1 and CDR2 (germline): ENHRY, SYGVKD. The CDR3 DNA follows: TGTGCCACCGGGACTAGCGGGAGATTAGGCGGCAATGAGCAGTTCTTC. It translates to CATGTSGRLGGNEQFF.

There are many counts of this clonotype. CDR3 in amino acids: CASSFADRTTQYF. The CDR3 DNA reads as TGTGCCAGCAGTTTTGCAGACCGGACGACGCAGTATTTT. J is TRBJ2-3 and V is TRBV12-3 or TRBV12-4, with no clear D. The V gene lost 3 bases and the J gene lost 9 bases, with 13 bases spanning the gap. This CDR3 region has 13 residues.

This clonotype was recorded a few times. The chain uses TRBV4-3 and TRBJ2-3, with a tentative D call TRBD2 (6 bases). V shed 1 base and J shed 6 bases, with 14 bases lying between them. The CDR3 is 15 residues long. CDR1 is LGHNA and CDR2 is YSLEER in the germline V gene. The CDR3 nucleotides are TGCGCCAGCAGCCAAGCGCTATCGGGAGACGATACGCAGTATTTT. This codes for CASSQALSGDDTQYF.

J is TRBJ2-3 and V is TRBV7-2; 9 nucleotides align to TRBD2. Losses at the gene ends were 5 bases for V and 0 bases for J; bases not matched to a gene: 6. The germline gives CDR1 SGHTA, CDR2 FQGNSA. This CDR3 is built from 16 residues. The chain's CDR3 is CASSSGRGGSTDTQYF. DNA for the CDR3: TGTGCCAGCAGCAGCGGGCGGGGGGGCAGCACAGATACGCAGTATTTT. Filled out from reference TRBV7-2 and TRBJ2-3, the complete variable domain reads GAGVSQSPSNKVTEKGKDVELRCDPISGHTALYWYRQSLGQGLEFLIYFQGNSAPDKSGLPSDRFSAERTGGSVSTLTIQRTQQEDSAVYLCASSSGRGGSTDTQYFGPGTRLTVL.

This clonotype came up a few times. The V gene is TRBV5-1, the J gene TRBJ1-6; 7 nucleotides match TRBD1. CDR3 length: 12 amino acids. Germline V gene sequence: CDR1 SGHRS, CDR2 YFSETQ. Trimming cost V 4 bases and J 12 bases; bases outside gene matches: 4. This CDR3 is CASSPGQKPLHF. In DNA, the CDR3 is TGCGCCAGCAGCCCGGGACAGAAACCCCTCCACTTT.

Ten or more counts support this clonotype. As DNA, the CDR3 is TGTGCCAGCAGCGTAGCTCCGGGACTAGCGGGAGGAACCTACAATGAGCAGTTCTTC. Translating gives CASSVAPGLAGGTYNEQFF. The genes are TRBV9 and TRBJ2-1; 15 nucleotides agree with TRBD2. V dropped 0 bases and J dropped 2; count of bases not matched to a gene: 6. This CDR3 is built from 19 residues. CDR1 is SGDLS and CDR2 is YYNGEE in the germline V gene.

The chain is built from TRBV2 and TRBJ2-7, with D unresolved. Germline V CDR1 and CDR2: SNHLY, FYNNEI. V was pared by 2 bases and J by 2 bases, with 7 bases between. The CDR3 is 13 residues long. CDR3 DNA sequence: TGTGCCAGCAGTGAACAGCGCACCTACGAGCAGTACTTC. Translating it yields CASSEQRTYEQYF.